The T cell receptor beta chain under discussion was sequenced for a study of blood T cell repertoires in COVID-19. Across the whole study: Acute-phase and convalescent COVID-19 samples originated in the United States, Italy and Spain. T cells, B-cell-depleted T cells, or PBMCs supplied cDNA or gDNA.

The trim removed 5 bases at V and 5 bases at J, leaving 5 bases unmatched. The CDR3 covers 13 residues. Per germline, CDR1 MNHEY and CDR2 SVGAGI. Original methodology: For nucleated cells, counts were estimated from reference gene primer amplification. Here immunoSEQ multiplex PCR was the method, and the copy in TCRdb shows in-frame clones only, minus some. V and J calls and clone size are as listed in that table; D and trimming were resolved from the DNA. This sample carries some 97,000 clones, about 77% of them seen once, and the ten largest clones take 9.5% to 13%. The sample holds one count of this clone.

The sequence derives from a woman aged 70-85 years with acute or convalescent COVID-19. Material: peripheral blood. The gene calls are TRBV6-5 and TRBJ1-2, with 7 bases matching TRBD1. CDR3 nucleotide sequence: TGTGCCAGCAGTACCGGGACAGAGTATGGCTACACCTTC. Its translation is CASSTGTEYGYTF.